This T cell receptor (beta chain) was observed in a study of vaccination effects on CD4 cells after COVID-19. Study overall: After the second dose, samples were taken at median day 72.

In the ViraFEST assay, antigen-specific CD4+ clonotypes were identified by expansion after peptide-pool stimulation. It was after around eleven days of culture that CD4+ T cells were isolated. Each participant received a vaccine that was either BNT162b2 or mRNA-1273, given as two doses. Negative nucleocapsid antibody tests before and after vaccination confirmed no previous SARS-CoV-2 infection. Cells had half their medium changed to IL-2 medium on days 3 and 7. Germline V lookup: CDR1 MNHEY, CDR2 SVGAGI. The CDR3 contains 14 residues. Between the trimmed V and J ends, which lost 2 bases and 7 bases, there was a span of 12 bases. Points from the study as a whole: Only a single clone (1 of 255 vaccine-induced clones in healthy vaccinees) cross-reacted with common cold coronaviruses.

This clone occurred a few times. Its antigen is undetermined. Method: immunoSEQ multiplex PCR; TCRdb's copy keeps in-frame clones and lacks some. Among 65,000 to 75,000 clones listed, around two thirds were seen once. The receptor comes from a human donor who received a COVID-19 vaccine. The V call is TRBV6-5, the J call TRBJ1-5; maybe TRBD1 (5 bases). The sample here was CD4+ T cells from PBMCs cultured with HCoV-229E spike peptides, taken after COVID-19 vaccination. The CDR3 nucleotides read TGTGCCAGCAGTTACGGGCAGGGCGGGCAGCCCCAGCATTTT. Encoded protein: CASSYGQGGQPQHF.